Shown below are 17 T cell receptor beta chains from a single sample sequenced in a study of shared T cell receptors in the human thymus. Only in-frame clones appear in the TCRdb table, and some are missing; sequencing was by immunoSEQ multiplex PCR. The table lists more than 550,000 clones, 70% to 90% of them singletons, with 0.0095% to 0.011% in the top ten. The sample was also linked to a second study, of human thymus T cells.

The sequencing input was thymocytes. These receptors were taken from a girl in the first two years of life with a congenital heart defect.

V usage is TRBV7-9 and J usage is TRBJ2-5; D may be TRBD1 (5 bases). The CDR3 has 19 residues. The V gene lost 5 bases and the J gene lost 2 bases, with 27 bases spanning the gap. CDR1 and CDR2 (germline): SEHNR, FQNEAQ (reference sequence). The CDR3 here is CASSPLPSTGTDGQETQYF. The CDR3 DNA is TGTGCCAGCAGCCCCCTCCCCAGCACAGGCACGGATGGGCAAGAGACCCAGTACTTC.

The chain uses TRBV5-5 and TRBJ1-1, with D perhaps TRBD1 (6 bases). Per germline, CDR1 SGHKS and CDR2 YYEKEE (reference sequence). CDR3 size: 12 residues. V dropped 0 bases and J dropped 11 bases, with 11 bases sitting between them. CDR3 nucleotide sequence: TGTGCCAGCAGCTTGGTGCAGGGGATGGCTTTCTTT. It yields the protein CASSLVQGMAFF.

The V and J genes are TRBV5-6 and TRBJ1-2; D possibly corresponds to TRBD1 (5 bases). This CDR3 is 13 amino acids long. Trimming removed 2 bases at V and 8 bases at J, with 13 bases between. Germline assignment: CDR1 SGHDT and CDR2 YYEEEE. The CDR3 DNA reads as TGTGCCAGCAGCTTTAGGGGAGGGTACGGCTACACCTTC. Amino acids: CASSFRGGYGYTF.

The V and J genes are TRBV6-4 and TRBJ2-3, with D hard to call. CDR1 is MRHNA and CDR2 is SNTAGT in the germline V gene. Trimming left V 2 bases short and J 11 bases short, with 23 bases between. The CDR3 length is 16 residues. The CDR3 loop reads CASSDVGRASRIEQYF. CDR3 in DNA: TGTGCCAGCAGTGACGTGGGTAGAGCCTCCAGGATAGAGCAGTATTTT.

The genes are TRBV5-1 and TRBJ1-6, with TRBD1 matching 10 bases. Germline V gene data show CDR1 as SGHRS and CDR2 as YFSETQ. The CDR3 contains 18 residues. Trimming took 4 bases from V and 0 from J; bases not matched to a gene: 7. The CDR3 is CASSLGQGQSSYNSPLHF. DNA of the CDR3: TGCGCCAGCAGCCTGGGACAGGGGCAGAGCTCCTATAATTCACCCCTCCACTTT.

This clone was observed a few times. The genes are TRBV4-1 and TRBJ2-7; TRBD1 aligns across 10 bases. Looked up from germline, CDR1 is MGHRA and CDR2 is YSYEKL. V lost 1 base and J lost 6; bases outside the gene matches: 15. CDR3 size: 18 residues. The CDR3 loop reads CASSQVLSEWDRGSEQYF. CDR3 DNA sequence: TGCGCCAGCAGCCAAGTGCTTTCTGAGTGGGACAGGGGTAGCGAGCAGTACTTC.

This rearrangement joins TRBV4-3 to TRBJ1-2; D call uncertain. This CDR3 region has 13 residues. Per germline, CDR1 LGHNA and CDR2 YSLEER. Trimming cost V 0 bases and J 4 bases, with 6 bases left between them. CDR3 coding DNA: TGCGCCAGCAGCCAAGATCACAGCTATGGCTACACCTTC. Translating gives CASSQDHSYGYTF.

This chain uses TRBV5-1 with TRBJ1-2; no firm D call. Germline V gene sequence: CDR1 SGHRS, CDR2 YFSETQ. V lost 2 bases, J lost 4 bases, and 9 bases lay in between. The CDR3 length is 13 residues. The CDR3 region is CASSLTELYGYTF. The DNA for the CDR3 is TGCGCCAGCAGCTTAACAGAACTCTATGGCTACACCTTC.

This clone has a single count. The chain links TRBV28 to TRBJ2-7; D is ambiguous. The CDR3 is 14 residues long. Trimming left V 4 bases short and J 3 bases short, with 13 bases between. CDR1 is MDHEN, CDR2 SYDVKM, per germline. The CDR3 protein is CASSSWSLVYEQYF. CDR3 nucleotide sequence: TGTGCCAGCAGTTCGTGGAGTTTAGTCTACGAGCAGTACTTC. Complete variable domain (other parts from reference TRBV28 and TRBJ2-7): DVKVTQSSRYLVKRTGEKVFLECVQDMDHENMFWYRQDPGLGLRLIYFSYDVKMKEKGDIPEGYSVSREKKERFSLILESASTNQTSMYLCASSSWSLVYEQYFGPGTRLTVT.

The chain couples TRBV4-1 to TRBJ1-3; the match to TRBD1 covers 8 bases. V lost 0 bases and J lost 0; bases outside the gene matches: 13. Germline lookup yields CDR1 MGHRA and CDR2 YSYEKL. The CDR3 is 20 amino acids. As DNA, the CDR3 is TGCGCCAGCAGCCAAGAGGGACAGGAGACCTATCTACTCTCTGGAAACACCATATATTTT. As protein: CASSQEGQETYLLSGNTIYF.

The chain links TRBV9 to TRBJ2-4, with D perhaps matching TRBD1 (6 bases). The length of the CDR3 is 14 residues. Trimming stripped 4 bases from V and 3 bases from J, with 11 bases between. Germline CDR1 SGDLS, CDR2 YYNGEE. The CDR3 sequence is CASSQGFSKNIQYF. CDR3 in DNA: TGTGCCAGCAGCCAGGGGTTCAGCAAAAACATTCAGTACTTC.

J is TRBJ1-1 and V is TRBV5-4; perhaps TRBD1 as D (6 bases). Germline CDR1 reads SGHNT; CDR2 reads YYREEE (reference sequence). This CDR3 region has 18 residues. V was pared by 4 bases and J by 7 bases, with 29 bases between. The CDR3 spells CASSPTSGGRRKRNEAFF. As DNA, the CDR3 is TGTGCCAGCAGCCCCACTTCCGGGGGGCGCAGGAAGCGGAATGAAGCTTTCTTT.

This chain joins TRBV25-1 and TRBJ1-1, with D tentatively TRBD1 (6 bases). Per the germline V gene, CDR1 is MGHDK and CDR2 is SYGVNS. V lost 4 bases, J lost 8 bases, and 14 bases lay in between. CDR3 size: 13 residues. The CDR3 sequence is CASSVGGADEAFF. The CDR3 DNA is TGTGCCAGCAGTGTGGGGGGGGCAGACGAAGCTTTCTTT.

The chain couples TRBV13 to TRBJ2-3, with 13 bases aligning to TRBD2. With 5 bases clipped from V and 2 bases from J, the junction kept 10 bases outside the gene matches. The length of the CDR3 is 18 residues. The germline V gene encodes CDR1 PRHDT and CDR2 FYEKMQ (reference sequence). This CDR3 reads CASSPLKTSGGITDTQYF. CDR3 sequence (DNA): TGTGCCAGCAGCCCCCTTAAGACTAGCGGGGGGATCACAGATACGCAGTATTTT. Complete variable domain (other parts from reference TRBV13 and TRBJ2-3): AAGVIQSPRHLIKEKRETATLKCYPIPRHDTVYWYQQGPGQDPQFLISFYEKMQSDKGSIPDRFSAQQFSDYHSELNMSSLELGDSALYFCASSPLKTSGGITDTQYFGPGTRLTVL.

The chain joins TRBV10-3 to TRBJ2-7; D is perhaps TRBD1 (5 bases). Per germline, CDR1 ENHRY and CDR2 SYGVKD. The CDR3 contains 14 residues. The ends were cut back, 3 bases at V and 3 bases at J, with 12 bases in the middle. CDR3 region: CAISEISTVYEQYF. As DNA, the CDR3 is TGTGCCATCAGTGAAATATCGACAGTCTACGAGCAGTACTTC.

This chain joins TRBV7-8 and TRBJ1-6, with 8 bases aligning to TRBD1. The CDR3 is 15 amino acids. CDR1 and CDR2 from the germline V gene are SGHVS and FQNEAQ. V was clipped by 5 bases and J by 8 bases; unmatched bases: 8. CDR3 nucleotide sequence: TGTGCCAGCAGCACTTGGACAGGGAAGGATTCACCCCTCCACTTT. Protein sequence: CASSTWTGKDSPLHF.

The chain is built from TRBV9 and TRBJ1-2; TRBD1 might be the D (5 bases). The CDR3 runs 15 residues. With 0 bases removed from V and 7 bases from J, the gap between germline ends came to 16 bases. The germline CDR1 and CDR2 sequences are SGDLS and YYNGEE. The CDR3, as DNA: TGTGCCAGCAGCGTAGATCTATCAGGGATGGGTGGCTACACCTTC. Protein sequence: CASSVDLSGMGGYTF.